This T cell receptor (beta chain) was sequenced for a study of blood T cell repertoires in COVID-19. Whole-study context: Sites across the United States, Italy and Spain contributed samples from acute and convalescent COVID-19. PBMCs, B-cell-depleted T cells, or T cells provided the cDNA or gDNA that made up the material.

CDR1 and CDR2 from the germline V gene are WNHNN and SYGVQD (reference sequence). The V gene end was trimmed by 4 bases and the J gene end by 9 bases; junction bases not matched to a gene: 5. The CDR3 totals 14 residues. In the original analysis: For nucleated cells, counts were estimated from reference gene primer amplification. TCRdb keeps only in-frame clones here, not all; method: immunoSEQ multiplex PCR. V, J and clone size reflect that table, while D and trimming were determined from the DNA. Among about 230,000 clones listed, roughly 80% were seen once. J is TRBJ2-1 and V is TRBV10-1; TRBD2 aligns across 11 bases. The sample consisted of peripheral blood. This TCR was recovered from an elderly woman with acute or convalescent COVID-19. The CDR3 spells CASSVAGGPLEQFF. The CDR3 nucleotides read TGCGCCAGCAGTGTAGCGGGAGGGCCGCTTGAGCAGTTCTTC.